The 6 T cell receptor beta chains in this list originate from one sample, sequenced in a study of regulatory T cells in long-lasting Graves disease. Time point specified: persistent/refractory GD, antithyroid drugs over 5 years with positive TRAb. PBMCs provided the RNA from which the TCR library was made. Combining iRepertoire HTBI primers with Arm-PCR of CDR3 regions, the authors built TCR beta libraries. One entry per CDR3 protein results from TCRdb running MiXCR on the multiplex PCR reads. There are approximately 500,000 distinct CDR3 sequences in the sample; about 22% occur only once, and 7% to 9% lies in the top ten. The sample consisted of peripheral blood mononuclear cells (PBMCs), taken when the disease was refractory, from a patient treated with antithyroid drugs. Source of these receptors: a female donor with Graves disease.

V usage is TRBV20-1 and J usage is TRBJ1-5; tentatively, D is TRBD1 (5 bases). The CDR3 runs to 13 residues. CDR1 and CDR2 (germline): DFQATT, SNEGSKA (reference sequence). V lost 0 bases and J lost 9, with 12 bases in between. This CDR3 reads CSARDDRGGPQHF. CDR3 nucleotides: TGCAGTGCTAGAGATGACCGCGGGGGGCCCCAGCATTTT.

This clonotype was seen only a few times. The J gene is TRBJ2-2, the V gene TRBV19; D possibly uses TRBD1 or TRBD2 (6 bases each). V lost 3 bases and J lost 0, with 11 bases in between. This CDR3 is 16 amino acids long. Germline V CDR1 and CDR2: LNHDA, SQIVND (reference sequence). Here the CDR3 DNA reads TGTGCCAGTAGTATTTTAGGGGGGTCGAACACCGGGGAGCTGTTTTTT. This gives the protein CASSILGGSNTGELFF. Complete variable domain (other parts from reference TRBV19 and TRBJ2-2): DGGITQSPKYLFRKEGQNVTLSCEQNLNHDAMYWYRQDPGQGLRLIYYSQIVNDFQKGDIAEGYSVSREKKESFPLTVTSAQKNPTAFYLCASSILGGSNTGELFFGEGSRLTVL.

This clonotype was counted between two and nine times. Relative to the germline gene, one junction end is altered; a read error may explain this. The V call is TRBV28, the J call TRBJ2-7, with TRBD2 matching 10 bases. The CDR3 runs to 15 residues. Germline CDR1 is MDHEN and CDR2 is SYDVKM. CDR3 sequence: CTSSFLQTSGCEQYF. The CDR3 nucleotides are TGTACCAGCAGTTTCCTCCAGACTAGCGGGTGCGAGCAGTACTTC.

This clonotype was picked up many times. The chain has TRBV28 and TRBJ1-5; D not certain. Trimming left V 4 bases short and J 3 bases short, with 13 bases between. Germline V lookup: CDR1 MDHEN, CDR2 SYDVKM. The CDR3 consists of 15 residues. As DNA, the CDR3 is TGTGCCAGCAGTTACACGAGGCAGGCCAATCAGCCCCAGCATTTT. The encoded protein is CASSYTRQANQPQHF.

The V call is TRBV5-1, the J call TRBJ2-5, with a weak D call TRBD1 (5 bases). The CDR3 is 15 amino acids. V lost 6 bases and J lost 2, with 17 bases in between. From germline, CDR1 is SGHRS and CDR2 YFSETQ. CDR3 sequence: CASKDTSNPQETQYF. CDR3 sequence (DNA): TGCGCCAGCAAGGACACCTCTAATCCACAAGAGACCCAGTACTTC. The whole variable domain, filled in from reference TRBV5-1 and TRBJ2-5, reads KAGVTQTPRYLIKTRGQQVTLSCSPISGHRSVSWYQQTPGQGLQFLFEYFSETQRNKGNFPGRFSGRQFSNSRSEMNVSTLELGDSALYLCASKDTSNPQETQYFGPGTRLLVL.

This clonotype has at least ten counts. The genes are TRBV6-1 and TRBJ1-5; no firm D call. The V gene's germline CDR1 is MNHNS and CDR2 SASEGT. The CDR3 extends over 15 amino acids. V lost 5 bases, J lost 0 bases, and 11 bases lay in between. CDR3 in amino acids: CASSKTGNSNQPQHF. The CDR3, as DNA: TGTGCCAGCAGTAAGACGGGAAATAGCAATCAGCCCCAGCATTTT.